These T cell receptor beta chains were read from a single sample in a study of tumor and adjacent non-tumor tissue in lung cancer. Using its own MiXCR run on the multiplex PCR reads, TCRdb lists one record per CDR3 protein. The sample consists of 35,000 to 55,000 distinct CDR3 sequences, roughly 60% of them appearing once. The sample comprised distant non-tumor lung tissue. The receptors stem from a man between 45 and 60 years old with non-small cell lung cancer. The CDR3 runs from the conserved cysteine through the conserved F or W. D genes are given only for firm matches. The size entry is marked missing in some rows and otherwise reads once, few, many or a size class.

D: TRBD2; V: TRBV4-2; J: TRBJ2-2; size: NA; CDR3: CASSQDGLAGLDTGELFF; DNA: TGTGCCAGCAGCCAAGATGGGCTAGCGGGTCTGGATACCGGGGAGCTGTTTTTT
D: TRBD2; V: TRBV29-1; J: TRBJ2-1; size: many; CDR3: CSVGRLAGGDEQFF; DNA: TGCAGCGTGGGGCGACTAGCGGGAGGGGATGAGCAGTTCTTC
D: NA; V: TRBV29-1; J: TRBJ2-5; size: NA; CDR3: CSVEEGGETQYF; DNA: TGCAGCGTCGAAGAGGGAGGCGAGACCCAGTACTTC
D: NA; V: TRBV29-1; J: TRBJ2-1; size: many; CDR3: CSAAGLAYNEQFF; DNA: TGCAGCGCTGCAGGGTTGGCCTACAATGAGCAGTTCTTC
D: NA; V: TRBV7-9; J: TRBJ1-6; size: NA; CDR3: CASSQTALYNSHLHF; DNA: TGTGCCAGCAGCCAGACAGCGCTCTATAATTCACACCTCCACTTT
D: TRBD2; V: TRBV6-5; J: TRBJ2-1; size: NA; CDR3: CASSYTNTSGGYNEHFF; DNA: TGTGCCAGCAGTTACACCAACACTAGCGGGGGGTACAATGAGCACTTCTTC
D: NA; V: TRBV5-1; J: TRBJ2-5; size: many; CDR3: CASSPGMLQETQYF; DNA: TGCGCCAGCAGCCCCGGGATGTTACAAGAGACCCAGTACTTC
D: NA; V: TRBV11-2; J: TRBJ1-1; size: NA; CDR3: CASSFGKGREVFF; DNA: TGTGCCAGCAGCTTCGGCAAAGGGCGAGAAGTTTTCTTT
D: NA; V: TRBV29-1; J: TRBJ2-7; size: NA; CDR3: CSAKIDDSYEQYF; DNA: TGCAGCGCCAAGATTGACGACTCCTACGAGCAGTACTTC
D: NA; V: TRBV7-3; J: TRBJ1-2; size: NA; CDR3: CTSSSGPGYGYTF; DNA: TGTACCAGCAGCTCGGGCCCTGGCTATGGCTACACCTTC
D: NA; V: TRBV4-1; J: TRBJ2-3; size: NA; CDR3: CASSQGRGDTQYF; DNA: TGCGCCAGCAGTCAAGGTCGAGGAGATACGCAGTATTTT
D: NA; V: TRBV12-3/TRBV12-4; J: TRBJ2-7; size: many; CDR3: CASSSRTERDEQYF; DNA: TGTGCCAGCAGTTCACGGACTGAGAGGGACGAGCAGTACTTC
D: NA; V: TRBV7-9; J: TRBJ1-4; size: medium-sized; CDR3: CASSLRTEKLFF; DNA: TGTGCCAGCAGCTTGAGGACGGAAAAACTGTTTTTT
D: NA; V: TRBV11-1; J: TRBJ2-2; size: NA; CDR3: CSSSFQCRPGEPFF; DNA: TGTTCCAGCAGTTTCCAGTGTCGGCCCGGGGAGCCGTTTTTT
D: NA; V: TRBV7-8; J: TRBJ2-3; size: NA; CDR3: CTSSSQWRDTQYF; DNA: TGTACTAGCAGCTCTCAATGGAGAGATACGCAGTATTTT
D: NA; V: TRBV6-1; J: TRBJ1-4; size: NA; CDR3: CASSTVLDEKLFF; DNA: TGTGCCAGCAGCACCGTTCTGGATGAAAAGCTGTTTTTT
D: NA; V: TRBV5-1; J: TRBJ2-5; size: NA; CDR3: CVSSFLSGFQETQYF; DNA: TGCGTCAGCAGCTTCCTATCGGGGTTCCAAGAGACCCAGTACTTC
D: TRBD1; V: TRBV5-1; J: TRBJ1-1; size: NA; CDR3: CASSSGTEGTEAFF; DNA: TGCGCCAGCAGCTCCGGGACAGAGGGAACTGAAGCTTTCTTT
D: NA; V: TRBV12-3/TRBV12-4; J: TRBJ1-5; size: many; CDR3: CASSLGGAGNQPQHF; DNA: TGTGCCAGCAGTTTAGGGGGGGCAGGCAATCAGCCCCAGCATTTT
D: TRBD1; V: TRBV29-1; J: TRBJ2-7; size: NA; CDR3: CSVMTGVEQYF; DNA: TGCAGCGTAATGACAGGGGTTGAGCAGTACTTC
D: NA; V: TRBV5-1; J: TRBJ2-1; size: NA; CDR3: CASSKAGDAYNERFF; DNA: TGCGCCAGCAGCAAGGCAGGGGATGCCTACAATGAGCGGTTCTTC
D: NA; V: TRBV29-1; J: TRBJ1-1; size: many; CDR3: CSVADGVNTEAFF; DNA: TGCAGCGTTGCTGACGGCGTGAACACTGAAGCTTTCTTT
D: TRBD2; V: TRBV6-2/TRBV6-3; J: TRBJ2-1; size: NA; CDR3: CASISTEGGRTFF; DNA: TGCGCCAGCATATCCACGGAGGGCGGGAGGACGTTCTTC
D: TRBD2; V: TRBV11-2; J: TRBJ2-2; size: NA; CDR3: CASSLVGGSNTREPFF; DNA: TGTGCCAGCAGCTTAGTGGGCGGGAGTAACACCAGGGAGCCGTTTTTT
D: TRBD1; V: TRBV12-3/TRBV12-4; J: TRBJ1-4; size: NA; CDR3: CASSFLGDRRREKLFF; DNA: TGTGCCAGCAGTTTTCTAGGGGACAGGCGCAGAGAAAAACTGTTTTTT
D: NA; V: TRBV20-1; J: TRBJ2-2; size: NA; CDR3: CSASPYSPGELFF; DNA: TGCAGTGCTAGCCCCTATAGCCCCGGGGAGCTGTTTTTT
D: TRBD2; V: TRBV6-5; J: TRBJ2-7; size: NA; CDR3: CTSSYRRVTGGNKQYF; DNA: TGTACCAGTAGTTACCGCAGGGTTACGGGAGGGAACAAGCAGTACTTC
D: NA; V: TRBV11-2; J: TRBJ1-1; size: few; CDR3: CASNLERNVAFF; DNA: TGTGCCAGCAACTTAGAACGGAACGTAGCTTTCTTT
D: TRBD1; V: TRBV11-1; J: TRBJ2-7; size: large; CDR3: CASSQDRGFPYEQYF; DNA: TGTGCCAGCAGTCAGGACAGGGGCTTCCCCTACGAGCAGTACTTC
D: NA; V: TRBV6-5; J: TRBJ2-5; size: NA; CDR3: CAITLLEGGEGQYF; DNA: TGTGCCATCACCCTCTTGGAGGGCGGCGAGGGCCAGTACTTC
D: TRBD2; V: TRBV6-5; J: TRBJ2-1; size: NA; CDR3: CASSYTNPSGGYNEQLF; DNA: TGTGCCAGCAGTTACACCAACCCTAGCGGGGGGTACAATGAGCAGTTATTT
D: TRBD1; V: TRBV11-1; J: TRBJ1-1; size: NA; CDR3: CASSLGTGDETFF; DNA: TGTGCCAGCAGCCTTGGGACAGGGGATGAAACTTTCTTT
D: NA; V: TRBV11-1; J: TRBJ1-1; size: NA; CDR3: CANSLGTAGGTEVFF; DNA: TGTGCCAACAGCTTAGGCACTGCAGGTGGCACTGAAGTTTTCTTT
D: NA; V: TRBV5-4; J: TRBJ1-4; size: once; CDR3: CACNLSPNEKLFF; DNA: TGTGCCTGCAACTTGTCCCCTAATGAAAAACTGTTTTTT
D: TRBD1; V: TRBV12-3/TRBV12-4; J: TRBJ1-1; size: many; CDR3: CASSLSTGVNTEAFF; DNA: TGTGCCAGCAGTTTATCGACAGGGGTGAACACTGAAGCTTTCTTT
D: NA; V: TRBV6-5; J: TRBJ2-3; size: NA; CDR3: CASSLTDTYTQYF; DNA: TGTGCCAGCAGTTTGACGGATACATATACGCAGTATTTT
D: NA; V: TRBV4-1; J: TRBJ2-2; size: NA; CDR3: CTSSLRTGGVTGELFF; DNA: TGCACCAGCAGCCTTAGGACGGGGGGCGTAACGGGGGAGCTGTTTTTT
D: TRBD2; V: TRBV5-4; J: TRBJ2-7; size: NA; CDR3: CAISPTSDSYAQYF; DNA: TGTGCCATCAGCCCAACTAGCGACTCCTACGCGCAGTACTTC
D: NA; V: TRBV28; J: TRBJ2-1; size: NA; CDR3: CASSVTTNSYNEQFF; DNA: TGTGCCAGCAGTGTAACTACTAACTCCTACAATGAGCAGTTCTTC
D: NA; V: TRBV29-1; J: TRBJ2-2; size: NA; CDR3: CSVDYGVGNAGELLF; DNA: TGCAGCGTTGATTATGGGGTAGGGAACGCCGGGGAGCTGTTATTT
D: TRBD2; V: TRBV19; J: TRBJ2-1; size: NA; CDR3: CASSMRGLAGSDEQFF; DNA: TGTGCCAGTAGTATGAGAGGACTAGCGGGAAGTGATGAGCAGTTCTTC
D: NA; V: TRBV20-1; J: TRBJ2-5; size: NA; CDR3: CSVLRRIPWNKPAQYF; DNA: TGCAGTGTCCTAAGACGGATACCCTGGAATAAGCCCGCCCAGTACTTC
D: NA; V: TRBV4-1; J: TRBJ2-5; size: NA; CDR3: CASIQPFSEKTQYF; DNA: TGCGCCAGCATCCAACCCTTCTCCGAGAAGACCCAGTACTTC